Listed here are 6 T cell receptor beta chains from one sample, sequenced in a study of blood T cell repertoires in COVID-19. Clones were sequenced by immunoSEQ multiplex PCR, and TCRdb holds only the in-frame ones, with some missing. In the table there are 150,000 or so clones, roughly 80% of which are singletons. The sample taken for sequencing was peripheral blood. The receptor source for this set is a woman aged 60-70 years with acute or convalescent COVID-19.

This clone was found once. The chain recombines TRBV6-5 with TRBJ2-3; the match to TRBD2 covers 9 bases. This CDR3 is built from 15 residues. V gave up 6 bases and J gave up 6 bases; unmatched junction bases: 10. Germline V gene data show CDR1 as MNHEY and CDR2 as SVGAGI. The CDR3 DNA reads TGTGCCAGCAGGGTTGGCGGGAGGGCCACGGATACGCAGTATTTT. It yields the protein CASRVGGRATDTQYF.

The genes are TRBV18 and TRBJ1-1, with TRBD1 matching 7 bases. The germline CDR1 and CDR2 sequences are KGHSH and LQKENI. V lost 3 bases, J lost 6 bases, and 10 bases stayed unmatched. The CDR3 totals 15 residues. The CDR3 region is CASSPPGQTTPEAFF. The CDR3 DNA reads as TGTGCCAGCTCACCCCCGGGACAGACGACCCCTGAAGCTTTCTTT.

The V and J genes are TRBV12-3 or TRBV12-4 and TRBJ2-3; 7 positions match TRBD2. With V trimmed by 10 bases and J by 0 bases, 4 bases remained unmatched. The CDR3 is made up of 13 amino acids. The chain's CDR3 is CATRLASTDTQYF. CDR3 bases: TGTGCCACTAGACTAGCCAGCACAGATACGCAGTATTTT.

This chain joins TRBV9 and TRBJ2-1, with TRBD2 matching over 11 bases. After removal of 4 bases from V and 5 bases from J, the junction contained 8 bases not matched to a gene. This CDR3 is built from 16 residues. Germline-derived CDR1 and CDR2 are SGDLS and YYNGEE. The CDR3 region is CASSPTGLAAHNEQFF. The CDR3 nucleotides are TGTGCCAGCAGCCCAACGGGACTAGCGGCACACAATGAGCAGTTCTTC.

This clone has only one observation. This chain uses TRBV28 with TRBJ1-2, with 8 bases matching TRBD1. The germline V gene encodes CDR1 MDHEN and CDR2 SYDVKM. J lost 2 bases, V lost 6 bases, and 2 bases had no gene match. The CDR3 runs to 13 residues. For the CDR3, the DNA is TGTGCCAGCAGGACAGGGGAAAACTATGGCTACACCTTC. The encoded protein is CASRTGENYGYTF.

V is TRBV11-1 and J is TRBJ1-2; 8 bases are a match to TRBD1. CDR3 size: 14 residues. J gave up 7 bases and V 6 bases, and 10 bases lay outside the gene matches. The germline CDR1 and CDR2 sequences are SGHAT and FQDESV (reference sequence). CDR3 DNA: TGTGCCAGCAGACCCGCCCAGGGGGCGCGTGGCTACACCTTC. This translates into CASRPAQGARGYTF.